The next 22 T cell receptor beta chains were all read from a single sample in a study of blood T cell repertoires in COVID-19 (dated by TCRdb to between 2020 and 2021). Library preparation used the immunoSEQ multiplex PCR assay. The immuneACCESS repertoire file appears here via TCRdb, limited to in-frame rearrangements. These files lack a portion of the clones; in checked studies, under half of the deficit traces to unresolved V genes, and the cause of the others is not known. A total of over 200,000 clones appear in this sample, around 92% of them only once. Together, the top ten hold roughly 4% of the sample. The sequencing input was PBMCs or T cells enriched from blood (not recorded which). Every receptor here comes from a woman aged 30 to 39 with acute COVID-19.

V and J are TRBV30 and TRBJ1-1; D not certain. Germline CDR1 and CDR2: GTSNPN and SVGIG (reference sequence). This CDR3 contains 11 residues. V dropped 2 bases and J dropped 5 bases, with 6 bases sitting between them. CDR3 sequence (DNA): TGTGCCTGGAGTTGGGAGACTGAAGCTTTCTTT. This sequence encodes CAWSWETEAFF.

The chain uses TRBV12-3 or TRBV12-4 and TRBJ1-1, with D perhaps matching TRBD1 (5 bases). There are 13 residues in the CDR3. V was trimmed by 7 bases and J by 1 base, leaving 10 bases between them. The CDR3 nucleotides read TGTGCCAGCACCCCTGGGGCGAACACTGAAGCTTTCTTT. This gives the protein CASTPGANTEAFF.

This sequence joins TRBV5-1 and TRBJ1-1, with D possibly matching TRBD1 (5 bases). CDR1 is SGHRS and CDR2 is YFSETQ in the germline V gene. The germline V and J ends were trimmed by 4 bases and 5 bases, with 12 bases remaining between them. The CDR3 has 13 amino acids. The CDR3 reads CASSVGGWTEAFF. The CDR3 DNA sequence: TGCGCCAGCAGCGTCGGGGGGTGGACTGAAGCTTTCTTT. The entire variable domain, with the rest obtained from reference TRBV5-1 and TRBJ1-1, is as follows: KAGVTQTPRYLIKTRGQQVTLSCSPISGHRSVSWYQQTPGQGLQFLFEYFSETQRNKGNFPGRFSGRQFSNSRSEMNVSTLELGDSALYLCASSVGGWTEAFFGQGTRLTVV.

The chain carries TRBV4-2 and TRBJ1-2, with D unclear. With 1 base removed from V and 0 bases from J, the gap between germline ends came to 6 bases. Germline-derived CDR1 and CDR2 are LGHNA and YNFKEQ. The CDR3 length is 14 residues. CDR3 sequence (DNA): TGTGCCAGCAGCCAAGGGCGGACTAACTATGGCTACACCTTC. Translating gives CASSQGRTNYGYTF.

The rearrangement uses TRBV6-6 and TRBJ1-3, with D possibly being TRBD1 (5 bases). Per germline, CDR1 MNHNY and CDR2 SVGAGI (reference sequence). Trimming pared 5 bases from V and 3 bases from J, leaving 20 bases between. The CDR3 totals 17 residues. This CDR3 is CASSPVGTGFSGNTIYF. The CDR3 DNA sequence: TGTGCCAGCAGTCCAGTCGGGACTGGCTTTAGTGGAAACACCATATATTTT.

This clone has more than one count but fewer than ten. V gene TRBV21-1 combines with J gene TRBJ2-1; the tabulated D call, TRBD2, remains unverified against the DNA. TRBV21-1 is assigned pseudogene status. This CDR3 contains 15 residues. This CDR3 reads CASSPQAGSYNEQFF. The CDR3 region has the DNA TGTGCCAGCAGCCCTCAAGCGGGGTCCTACAATGAGCAGTTCTTC.

V gene TRBV5-1 combines with J gene TRBJ2-1; D uncertain. CDR1 is SGHRS, CDR2 YFSETQ, per germline. The CDR3 length is 13 residues. The V end lost 0 bases, the J end lost 3 bases, and 4 bases lay between the germline ends. CDR3 region: CASSLDLYNEQFF. The CDR3 DNA reads TGCGCCAGCAGCTTGGATCTCTACAATGAGCAGTTCTTC.

The V gene is TRBV11-2, the J gene TRBJ2-1; TRBD2 aligns across 13 bases. The length of the CDR3 is 16 residues. Germline V lookup: CDR1 SGHAT, CDR2 FQNNGV. V dropped 5 bases and J dropped 4; count of bases not matched to a gene: 5. The CDR3 loop is CASSHRLAGGYNEQFF. DNA of the CDR3: TGTGCCAGCAGCCATCGACTAGCGGGGGGTTACAATGAGCAGTTCTTC.

The chain has TRBV6-2 or TRBV6-3 and TRBJ1-2; D possibly corresponds to TRBD1 (6 bases). CDR3 size: 16 residues. From germline, CDR1 is MNHEY and CDR2 SVGEGT. V lost 4 bases and J lost 0, with 15 bases in between. In DNA form, the CDR3 reads TGTGCCAGCAGTTCCACGAAGACAGGTTCTAACTATGGCTACACCTTC. This gives the protein CASSSTKTGSNYGYTF.

The rearrangement links TRBV28 to TRBJ1-4; 9 bases fit TRBD1. The CDR3 consists of 14 residues. The germline CDR1 and CDR2 sequences are MDHEN and SYDVKM. V lost 6 bases, J lost 8 bases, and 7 bases stayed unmatched. The CDR3 loop is CASRAGDRVEKLFF. The DNA of the CDR3 is TGTGCCAGCAGGGCCGGGGACAGGGTGGAAAAACTGTTTTTT.

This rearrangement joins TRBV9 to TRBJ1-1; 9 bases line up with TRBD1. The CDR3 length is 14 residues. V lost 4 bases, J lost 3 bases, and 4 bases stayed unmatched. The V gene's germline CDR1 is SGDLS and CDR2 YYNGEE. This CDR3 is CASSRGQGDTEAFF. CDR3 in DNA: TGTGCCAGCAGCCGGGGACAGGGAGACACTGAAGCTTTCTTT. Supplemented by reference TRBV9 and TRBJ1-1, the full variable domain reads DSGVTQTPKHLITATGQRVTLRCSPRSGDLSVYWYQQSLDQGLQFLIQYYNGEERAKGNILERFSAQQFPDLHSELNLSSLELGDSALYFCASSRGQGDTEAFFGQGTRLTVV.

This clone showed up just once. The J gene is TRBJ2-5, the V gene TRBV29-1; D is unresolved. V was clipped by 6 bases and J by 4 bases, with 15 bases between them. There are 13 residues in the CDR3. CDR1 and CDR2 (germline): SQVTM, ANQGSEA. This chain's CDR3 is CSVSPTKGETQYF. The CDR3 DNA reads as TGCAGCGTCAGCCCCACTAAAGGAGAGACCCAGTACTTC.

V is TRBV3-1 (or the pseudogene TRBV3-2) and J is TRBJ1-5, with D tentatively TRBD1 (5 bases). CDR1 is LGHDT, CDR2 YNNKEL, per germline (reference sequence). This CDR3 spans 15 amino acids. Trimming took off 5 bases at V and 11 bases at J, with 22 bases between the two ends. The CDR3 DNA sequence: TGTGCCAGCAGCAACGACACGCGAAGGTCAGGGTCCCAGCATTTT. Translating gives CASSNDTRRSGSQHF.

This chain uses TRBV5-5 with TRBJ2-3; D perhaps matches TRBD1 (6 bases). Germline V gene lookup returns CDR1 SGHKS and CDR2 YYEKEE (reference sequence). V was cut by 1 base and J by 6 bases, with 12 bases left in between. The CDR3 contains 14 residues. CDR3 sequence reads: CASSLTGPPDTQYF. In DNA form, the CDR3 reads TGTGCCAGCAGCTTGACAGGGCCCCCGGATACGCAGTATTTT.

This clone was seen a handful of times. This chain links TRBV13 with TRBJ1-4, with 8 positions matching TRBD1. CDR1 and CDR2 (germline): PRHDT, FYEKMQ (reference sequence). The CDR3 covers 17 residues. Trimming at V came to 0 bases and at J to 10 bases, leaving 13 bases not matched to a gene. This CDR3 reads CASSLGLPRGLGGKLFF. In DNA form, the CDR3 reads TGTGCCAGCAGCTTAGGCCTGCCCAGGGGGCTTGGAGGAAAACTGTTTTTT.

The rearrangement links TRBV5-1 to TRBJ2-7; 11 positions agree with TRBD2. Germline-derived CDR1 and CDR2 are SGHRS and YFSETQ. The CDR3 length is 14 residues. Trimming removed 3 bases from V and 3 bases from J; junction bases left unmatched: 2. CDR3 nucleotide sequence: TGCGCCAGCAGCTCCACTAGCGGGGGCTACGAGCAGTACTTC. Amino acid sequence: CASSSTSGGYEQYF.

The V gene is TRBV2, the J gene TRBJ2-3; no firm D call. Germline V gives CDR1 SNHLY, CDR2 FYNNEI. The CDR3 length is 12 residues. The V end was cut by 7 bases, the J end by 0 bases, with 5 bases between. CDR3 region: CASTFSTDTQYF. CDR3 nucleotides: TGTGCCAGCACCTTTAGCACAGATACGCAGTATTTT.

The genes are TRBV7-2 and TRBJ2-3; 11 bases fit TRBD2. The CDR3 runs 16 residues. The V gene's germline CDR1 is SGHTA and CDR2 FQGNSA. Trimming cost V 2 bases and J 2 bases; bases outside gene matches: 3. In DNA, the CDR3 is TGTGCCAGCAGCTTATCTAGCGGGGGGATCACAGATACGCAGTATTTT. Protein sequence: CASSLSSGGITDTQYF. The entire variable domain, with the rest obtained from reference TRBV7-2 and TRBJ2-3, is as follows: GAGVSQSPSNKVTEKGKDVELRCDPISGHTALYWYRQSLGQGLEFLIYFQGNSAPDKSGLPSDRFSAERTGGSVSTLTIQRTQQEDSAVYLCASSLSSGGITDTQYFGPGTRLTVL.

The chain uses TRBV9 and TRBJ1-3, with 7 nucleotides matching TRBD1. CDR1 SGDLS and CDR2 YYNGEE come from the germline V gene. V shed 3 bases and J 0 bases; nucleotides not matched to a gene: 3. The CDR3 length is 15 residues. The CDR3 coding sequence is TGTGCCAGCAGCGCATGGGACAGCTCTGGAAACACCATATATTTT. This encodes CASSAWDSSGNTIYF.

CDR3 DNA sequence: TGTGCCAGCAGCGCCGACAGGGGATTCTATGGCTACACCTTC. Translating gives CASSADRGFYGYTF. The chain is built from TRBV7-6 and TRBJ1-2; 8 bases line up with TRBD1. Germline V gene lookup returns CDR1 SGHVS and CDR2 FNYEAQ. V lost 5 bases, J lost 4 bases, and 6 bases stayed unmatched. The CDR3 is made up of 14 amino acids.

This clone was counted only a few times. This chain uses TRBV7-8 with TRBJ2-5; 7 nucleotides agree with TRBD2. The germline gives CDR1 SGHVS, CDR2 FQNEAQ. The CDR3 runs 15 residues. Losses at the gene ends were 1 base for V and 6 bases for J; bases not matched to a gene: 8. CDR3 loop: CASSLESGELQTQYF. As DNA, the CDR3 is TGTGCCAGCAGCTTAGAGAGCGGGGAATTGCAGACCCAGTACTTC.

In its sample, this clone was seen a few times. The chain is built from TRBV24-1 and TRBJ2-1; 8 bases map to TRBD2. V lost 3 bases to trimming and J lost 10 bases; unmatched junction nucleotides: 10. Per germline, CDR1 KGHDR and CDR2 SFDVKD. This CDR3 region has 15 residues. CDR3 coding DNA: TGTGCCACCAGTGATGTGGCGGGGGGCATCAAGGAGCAGTTCTTC. This codes for CATSDVAGGIKEQFF.